These 18 T cell receptor beta chains came from one sample sequenced in a study of blood T cell repertoires in COVID-19. Profiled with immunoSEQ multiplex PCR; TCRdb holds only in-frame clones, not every one. The sample comprises 60,000 to 85,000 clones, 91% of which are singletons, and around 7% rests with the top ten. The sequenced sample consisted of peripheral blood. These receptors all stem from a man aged 35-49 years with COVID-19, enrolled during active disease.

The table lists this clone with a count of one. The chain recombines TRBV6-5 with TRBJ2-7; maybe TRBD2 (6 bases). Germline CDR1 MNHEY, CDR2 SVGAGI. This CDR3 has 15 amino acids. Trimming shortened V by 3 bases and J by 0 bases, and 12 bases separated the two germline ends. The CDR3 sequence is CASSYDRGSSYEQYF. In DNA form, the CDR3 reads TGTGCCAGCAGTTATGATCGGGGGAGCTCCTACGAGCAGTACTTC.

The chain has TRBV23-1 and TRBJ2-7; TRBD1 matches 8 bases. TRBV23-1 is classed as an ORF, of uncertain function. The junction had 7 bases not matched to a gene; V was cut back by 2 bases and J by 1 base. The CDR3 covers 16 residues. The CDR3 region is CASSQEPGQDSYEQYF. CDR3 nucleotide sequence: TGCGCCAGCAGTCAAGAACCGGGACAGGATTCCTACGAGCAGTACTTC.

CDR3 nucleotide sequence: TGTGCCAGCAGGGATACAGGGGGCCTTGGTCAGCCCCAGCATTTT. It specifies CASRDTGGLGQPQHF. The rearrangement joins TRBV2 to TRBJ1-5; 9 positions agree with TRBD1. The CDR3 consists of 15 residues. The V and J ends lost 6 bases and 6 bases, in that order; junction bases with no gene match: 9. Germline values: CDR1 SNHLY, CDR2 FYNNEI.

The chain has TRBV6-5 and TRBJ1-4; D possibly corresponds to TRBD1 (5 bases). Germline CDR1 MNHEY, CDR2 SVGAGI. The CDR3 loop spans 15 amino acids. V shed 8 bases and J shed 6 bases, with 19 bases lying between them. This chain's CDR3 is CASGGRPESHEKLFF. CDR3 in DNA: TGTGCCAGCGGGGGGAGGCCTGAGTCGCATGAAAAACTGTTTTTT.

The chain uses TRBV7-9 and TRBJ2-5; 7 positions agree with TRBD1. The junction had 14 bases not matched to a gene; V was cut back by 5 bases and J by 2 bases. The CDR3 contains 17 residues. Germline V CDR1 and CDR2: SEHNR, FQNEAQ (reference sequence). The CDR3 protein is CASSAQGLTGDQETQYF. In DNA, the CDR3 is TGTGCCAGCAGCGCACAAGGTCTTACAGGGGATCAAGAGACCCAGTACTTC. Full variable domain (missing parts from reference TRBV7-9 and TRBJ2-5): DTGVSQNPRHKITKRGQNVTFRCDPISEHNRLYWYRQTLGQGPEFLTYFQNEAQLEKSRLLSDRFSAERPKGSFSTLEIQRTEQGDSAMYLCASSAQGLTGDQETQYFGPGTRLLVL.

The V and J genes are TRBV7-9 and TRBJ1-2; TRBD1 matches at 8 bases. V was clipped by 6 bases and J by 2 bases; unmatched bases: 2. The CDR3 totals 13 residues. The germline gives CDR1 SEHNR, CDR2 FQNEAQ (reference sequence). CDR3 in amino acids: CASRQGDNYGYTF. The CDR3, as DNA: TGTGCCAGCAGACAGGGGGACAACTATGGCTACACCTTC. Filled out from reference TRBV7-9 and TRBJ1-2, the complete variable domain reads DTGVSQNPRHKITKRGQNVTFRCDPISEHNRLYWYRQTLGQGPEFLTYFQNEAQLEKSRLLSDRFSAERPKGSFSTLEIQRTEQGDSAMYLCASRQGDNYGYTFGSGTRLTVV.

The J gene is TRBJ2-7, the V gene TRBV6-5; a weak D match, TRBD1 (6 bases). The CDR3 runs 14 residues. The V end lost 2 bases, the J end lost 4 bases, and 12 bases lay between the germline ends. CDR1 is MNHEY, CDR2 SVGAGI, per germline. The CDR3 spells CASSYARGGYEQYF. CDR3 in DNA: TGTGCCAGCAGTTACGCCAGGGGCGGGTACGAGCAGTACTTC.

CDR3 in DNA: TGCGCCAGCAGCGCGAGGACAGGGCGCGGCGATGGCTACACCTTC. Translating gives CASSARTGRGDGYTF. The J gene is TRBJ1-2, the V gene TRBV5-1; TRBD1 agrees at 8 bases. With 4 bases clipped from V and 6 bases from J, the junction kept 11 bases outside the gene matches. The germline V gene has CDR1 SGHRS and CDR2 YFSETQ. The CDR3 totals 15 residues.

V and J are TRBV5-1 and TRBJ1-4; weak D call: TRBD1 (6 bases). The CDR3 runs 14 residues. CDR1 is SGHRS, CDR2 YFSETQ, per germline. Trimming stripped 4 bases from V and 8 bases from J, with 15 bases between. CDR3 in DNA: TGCGCCAGCAGCCTACAGGGATCGGAAGAAAAACTGTTTTTT. Amino acid sequence: CASSLQGSEEKLFF.

The rearrangement joins TRBV3-1 (or the pseudogene TRBV3-2) to TRBJ1-2; 7 nucleotides match TRBD1. This CDR3 has 16 amino acids. V shed 1 base, J shed 4 bases, and the junction held 9 bases outside the gene matches. CDR1 is LGHDT, CDR2 YNNKEL, per germline (reference sequence). The CDR3, as DNA: TGTGCCAGCAGCCAAGTCGCGCGGGACAGCGTCTATGGCTACACCTTC. Protein product: CASSQVARDSVYGYTF.

V is TRBV5-4 and J is TRBJ1-2; a weak D match, TRBD1 (5 bases). CDR1 is SGHNT and CDR2 is YYREEE in the germline V gene (reference sequence). Trimming removed 3 bases at V and 1 base at J, with 10 bases between. CDR3 length: 14 amino acids. The CDR3 protein is CASSSGGSNYGYTF. The DNA for the CDR3 is TGTGCCAGCAGCTCCGGGGGGAGTAACTATGGCTACACCTTC. The whole variable domain, remainder taken from reference TRBV5-4 and TRBJ1-2, is ETGVTQSPTHLIKTRGQQVTLRCSSQSGHNTVSWYQQALGQGPQFIFQYYREEENGRGNFPPRFSGLQFPNYSSELNVNALELDDSALYLCASSSGGSNYGYTFGSGTRLTVV.

The chain recombines TRBV5-1 with TRBJ1-6; 9 bases fit TRBD1. This CDR3 contains 15 residues. The J segment lost 8 bases and the V segment lost 2 bases, leaving 5 bases of the junction unmatched. CDR1 and CDR2 from the germline V gene are SGHRS and YFSETQ. The CDR3 spells CASSFTGGKDSPLHF. The CDR3 DNA reads as TGCGCCAGCAGCTTTACAGGGGGCAAAGATTCACCCCTCCACTTT.

The chain links TRBV11-2 to TRBJ2-3, with 7 nucleotides matching TRBD2. Germline lookup yields CDR1 SGHAT and CDR2 FQNNGV. This CDR3 spans 15 amino acids. Germline trimming cut 8 bases from V and 6 bases from J; bases unmatched to any gene: 14. The CDR3 here is CASCLQRGGRDTQYF. As DNA, the CDR3 is TGTGCCAGCTGCCTACAGCGGGGCGGTAGGGATACGCAGTATTTT.

DNA for the CDR3: TGCGCCAGCAGCTCCCCGACAGGGGGCCTCGGGGAGCTGTTTTTT. The encoded protein is CASSSPTGGLGELFF. This rearrangement joins TRBV5-1 to TRBJ2-2; 10 nucleotides agree with TRBD1. Losses at the gene ends were 3 bases for V and 7 bases for J; bases not matched to a gene: 6. The germline V gene encodes CDR1 SGHRS and CDR2 YFSETQ. The CDR3 has 15 residues.

The rearrangement links TRBV5-6 to TRBJ2-5; TRBD1 matches at 7 bases. With 4 bases clipped from V and 4 bases from J, the junction kept 4 bases outside the gene matches. Per the germline V gene, CDR1 is SGHDT and CDR2 is YYEEEE. The CDR3 covers 13 residues. CDR3 bases: TGTGCCAGCAGCCAAGACAGGGCAGAGACCCAGTACTTC. It yields the protein CASSQDRAETQYF.

This clone is a singleton in its sample. The genes are TRBV6-1 and TRBJ1-2; D perhaps matches TRBD1 (5 bases). Trimming pared 2 bases from V and 7 bases from J, leaving 8 bases between. This CDR3 has 12 amino acids. Looked up from germline, CDR1 is MNHNS and CDR2 is SASEGT. CDR3 DNA: TGTGCCAGCAGTGAACCCAGGGTTGGCTACACCTTC. This sequence encodes CASSEPRVGYTF.

This chain uses TRBV6-6 with TRBJ2-1; TRBD1 might be the D (6 bases). This CDR3 comprises 16 residues. Germline loops: CDR1 MNHNY, CDR2 SVGAGI (reference sequence). V lost 4 bases and J 7 bases, leaving 20 bases between the germline ends. CDR3 sequence: CASSFPVRAGENEQFF. The CDR3 DNA is TGTGCCAGCAGTTTCCCCGTACGCGCAGGGGAAAATGAGCAGTTCTTC.

This clone came up a few times. This chain connects TRBV7-9 to TRBJ1-5; D gene unclear. V lost 2 bases, J lost 7 bases, and 6 bases lay in between. Germline V lookup: CDR1 SEHNR, CDR2 FQNEAQ (reference sequence). This CDR3 comprises 12 residues. The CDR3 here is CASSLRGQPQHF. In DNA form, the CDR3 reads TGTGCCAGCAGCTTAAGAGGCCAGCCCCAGCATTTT.